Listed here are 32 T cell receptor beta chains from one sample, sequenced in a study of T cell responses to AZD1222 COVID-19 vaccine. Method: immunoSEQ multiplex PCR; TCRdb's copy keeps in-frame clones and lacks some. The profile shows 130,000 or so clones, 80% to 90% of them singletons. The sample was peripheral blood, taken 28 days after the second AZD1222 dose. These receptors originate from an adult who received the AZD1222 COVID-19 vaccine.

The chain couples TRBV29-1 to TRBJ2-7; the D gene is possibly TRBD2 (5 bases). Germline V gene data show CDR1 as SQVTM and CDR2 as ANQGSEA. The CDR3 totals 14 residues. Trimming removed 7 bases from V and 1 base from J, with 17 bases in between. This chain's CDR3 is CSAAPGSSSYEQYF. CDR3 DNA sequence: TGCAGCGCGGCCCCGGGGTCCTCGTCCTACGAGCAGTACTTC.

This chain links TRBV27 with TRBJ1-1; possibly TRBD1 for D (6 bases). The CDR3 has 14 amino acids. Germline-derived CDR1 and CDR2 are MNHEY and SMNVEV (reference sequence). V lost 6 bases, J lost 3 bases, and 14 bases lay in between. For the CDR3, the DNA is TGTGCCAGCAGCTTGTTAGGGGGGGACACTGAAGCTTTCTTT. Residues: CASSLLGGDTEAFF.

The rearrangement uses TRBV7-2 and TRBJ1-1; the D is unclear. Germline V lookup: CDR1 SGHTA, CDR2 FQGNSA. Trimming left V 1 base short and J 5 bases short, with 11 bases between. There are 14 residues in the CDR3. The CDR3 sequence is CASSLVGGQTEAFF. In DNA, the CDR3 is TGTGCCAGCAGCTTAGTAGGTGGTCAAACTGAAGCTTTCTTT.

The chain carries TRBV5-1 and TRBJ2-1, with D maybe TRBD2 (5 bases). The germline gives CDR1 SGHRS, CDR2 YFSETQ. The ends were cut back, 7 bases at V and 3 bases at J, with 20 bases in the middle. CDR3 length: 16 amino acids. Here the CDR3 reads CASGQDPMEVYNEQFF. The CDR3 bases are TGCGCCAGCGGCCAGGACCCCATGGAGGTCTACAATGAGCAGTTCTTC.

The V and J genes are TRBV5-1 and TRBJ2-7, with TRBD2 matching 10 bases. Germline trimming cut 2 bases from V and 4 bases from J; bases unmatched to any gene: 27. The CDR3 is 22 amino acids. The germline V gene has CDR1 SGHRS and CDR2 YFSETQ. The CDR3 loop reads CASSLGSAGDFALAGVLYEQYF. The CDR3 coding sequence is TGCGCCAGCAGCTTAGGAAGCGCAGGGGACTTCGCCCTAGCGGGAGTACTTTACGAGCAGTACTTC.

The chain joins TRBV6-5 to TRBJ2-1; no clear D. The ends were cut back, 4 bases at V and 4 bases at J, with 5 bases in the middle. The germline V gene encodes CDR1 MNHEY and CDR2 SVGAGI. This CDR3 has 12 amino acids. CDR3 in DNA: TGTGCCAGCAGTTTCGGTTACAATGAGCAGTTCTTC. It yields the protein CASSFGYNEQFF.

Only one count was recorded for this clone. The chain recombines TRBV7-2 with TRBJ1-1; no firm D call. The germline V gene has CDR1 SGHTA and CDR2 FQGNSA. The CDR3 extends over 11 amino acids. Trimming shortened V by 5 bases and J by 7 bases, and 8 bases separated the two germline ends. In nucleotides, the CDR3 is TGTGCCAGCAGCCCTCGGTTTGAAGCTTTCTTT. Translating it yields CASSPRFEAFF.

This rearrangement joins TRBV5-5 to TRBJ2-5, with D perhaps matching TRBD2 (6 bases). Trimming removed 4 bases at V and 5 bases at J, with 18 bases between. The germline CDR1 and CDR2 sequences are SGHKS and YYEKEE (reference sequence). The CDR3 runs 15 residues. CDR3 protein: CASSRARGAGETQYF. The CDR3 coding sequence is TGTGCCAGCAGCCGCGCCCGGGGTGCGGGGGAGACCCAGTACTTC.

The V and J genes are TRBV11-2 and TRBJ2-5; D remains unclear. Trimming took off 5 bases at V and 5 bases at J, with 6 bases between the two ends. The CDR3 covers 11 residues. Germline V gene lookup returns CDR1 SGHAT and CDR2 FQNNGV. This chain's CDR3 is CASSPWETQYF. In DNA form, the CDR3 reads TGTGCCAGCAGCCCTTGGGAGACCCAGTACTTC. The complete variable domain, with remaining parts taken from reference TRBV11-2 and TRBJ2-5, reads EAGVAQSPRYKIIEKRQSVAFWCNPISGHATLYWYQQILGQGPKLLIQFQNNGVVDDSQLPKDRFSAERLKGVDSTLKIQPAKLEDSAVYLCASSPWETQYFGPGTRLLVL.

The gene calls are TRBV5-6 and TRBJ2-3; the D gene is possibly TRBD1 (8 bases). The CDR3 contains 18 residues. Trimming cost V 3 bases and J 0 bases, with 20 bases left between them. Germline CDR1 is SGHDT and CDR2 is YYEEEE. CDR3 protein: CASSWTGWTRPSTDTQYF. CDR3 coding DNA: TGTGCCAGCAGCTGGACAGGGTGGACTAGGCCTAGCACAGATACGCAGTATTTT.

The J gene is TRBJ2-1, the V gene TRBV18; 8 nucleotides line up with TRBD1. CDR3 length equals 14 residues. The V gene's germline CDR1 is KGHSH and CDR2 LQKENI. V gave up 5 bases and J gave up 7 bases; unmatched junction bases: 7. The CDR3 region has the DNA TGTGCCAGCTCAGCATTCGACAGGGGAAATGAGCAGTTCTTC. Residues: CASSAFDRGNEQFF.

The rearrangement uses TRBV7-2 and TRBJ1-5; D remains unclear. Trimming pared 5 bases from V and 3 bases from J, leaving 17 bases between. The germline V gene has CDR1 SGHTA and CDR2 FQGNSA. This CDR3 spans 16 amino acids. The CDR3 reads CASSPGGAPYNQPQHF. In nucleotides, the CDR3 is TGTGCCAGCAGCCCCGGAGGAGCACCTTACAATCAGCCCCAGCATTTT. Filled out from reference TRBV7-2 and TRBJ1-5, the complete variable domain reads GAGVSQSPSNKVTEKGKDVELRCDPISGHTALYWYRQSLGQGLEFLIYFQGNSAPDKSGLPSDRFSAERTGGSVSTLTIQRTQQEDSAVYLCASSPGGAPYNQPQHFGDGTRLSIL.

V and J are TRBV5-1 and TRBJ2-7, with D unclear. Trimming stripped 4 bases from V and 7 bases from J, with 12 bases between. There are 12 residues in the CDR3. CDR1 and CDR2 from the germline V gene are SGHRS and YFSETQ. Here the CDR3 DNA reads TGCGCCAGCAGCCAGGACGAAATGGAGCAGTACTTC. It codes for CASSQDEMEQYF.

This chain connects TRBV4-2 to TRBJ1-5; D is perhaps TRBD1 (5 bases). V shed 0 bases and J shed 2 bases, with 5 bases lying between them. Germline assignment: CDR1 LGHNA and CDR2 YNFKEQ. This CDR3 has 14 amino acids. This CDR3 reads CASSQEQGNQPQHF. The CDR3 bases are TGTGCCAGCAGCCAAGAACAGGGCAATCAGCCCCAGCATTTT.

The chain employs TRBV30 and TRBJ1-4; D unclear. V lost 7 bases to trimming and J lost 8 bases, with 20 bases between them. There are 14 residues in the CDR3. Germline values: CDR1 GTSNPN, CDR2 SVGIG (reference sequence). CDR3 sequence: CASSPGSLREKLFF. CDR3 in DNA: TGTGCCTCCTCCCCCGGGTCCTTGAGGGAAAAACTGTTTTTT.

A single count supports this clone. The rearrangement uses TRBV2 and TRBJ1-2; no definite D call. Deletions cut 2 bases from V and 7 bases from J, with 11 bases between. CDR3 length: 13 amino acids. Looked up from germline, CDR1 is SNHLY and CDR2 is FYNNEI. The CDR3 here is CASSERERSGYTF. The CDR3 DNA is TGTGCCAGCAGTGAAAGGGAAAGATCTGGCTACACCTTC.

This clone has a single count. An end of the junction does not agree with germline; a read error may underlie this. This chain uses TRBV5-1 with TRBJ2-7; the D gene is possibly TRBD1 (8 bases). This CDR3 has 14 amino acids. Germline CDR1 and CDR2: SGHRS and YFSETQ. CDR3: CASRDSIQGGPLRF. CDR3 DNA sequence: TGCGCCAGCAGGGATTCGATACAGGGGGGGCCCCTCCGCTTC.

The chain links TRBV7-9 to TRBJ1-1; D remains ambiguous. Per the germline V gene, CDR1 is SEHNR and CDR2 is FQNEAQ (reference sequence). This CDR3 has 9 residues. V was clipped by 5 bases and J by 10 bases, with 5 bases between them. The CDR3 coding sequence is TGTGCCAGCAGCGTTCCAGCTTTCTTT. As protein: CASSVPAFF.

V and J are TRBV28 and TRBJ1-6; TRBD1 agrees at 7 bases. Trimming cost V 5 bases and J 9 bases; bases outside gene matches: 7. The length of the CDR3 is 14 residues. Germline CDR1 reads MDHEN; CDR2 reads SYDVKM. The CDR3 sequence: CASSPDRVGSPLHF. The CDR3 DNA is TGTGCCAGCAGTCCCGACAGGGTTGGTTCACCCCTCCACTTT.

The CDR3 loop is CASRKGGAERGQFF. CDR3 nucleotide sequence: TGTGCCAGCAGGAAAGGTGGTGCGGAGCGGGGGCAGTTCTTC. The chain employs TRBV7-9 and TRBJ2-1, with 7 bases lining up with TRBD2. J lost 12 bases, V lost 6 bases, and 14 bases had no gene match. The CDR3 contains 14 residues. Germline CDR1 is SEHNR and CDR2 is FQNEAQ (reference sequence).

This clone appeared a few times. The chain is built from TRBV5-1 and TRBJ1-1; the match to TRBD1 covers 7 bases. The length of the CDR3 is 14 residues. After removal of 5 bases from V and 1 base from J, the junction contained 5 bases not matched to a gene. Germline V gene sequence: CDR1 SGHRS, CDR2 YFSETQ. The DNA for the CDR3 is TGCGCCAGCAGGGAGGGACAGACGAACACTGAAGCTTTCTTT. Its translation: CASREGQTNTEAFF.

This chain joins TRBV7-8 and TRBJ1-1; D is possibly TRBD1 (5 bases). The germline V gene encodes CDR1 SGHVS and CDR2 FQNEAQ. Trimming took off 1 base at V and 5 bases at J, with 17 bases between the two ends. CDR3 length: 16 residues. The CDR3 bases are TGTGCCAGCAGCTTAGTCCGGCGAACGGGGACGACTGAAGCTTTCTTT. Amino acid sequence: CASSLVRRTGTTEAFF.

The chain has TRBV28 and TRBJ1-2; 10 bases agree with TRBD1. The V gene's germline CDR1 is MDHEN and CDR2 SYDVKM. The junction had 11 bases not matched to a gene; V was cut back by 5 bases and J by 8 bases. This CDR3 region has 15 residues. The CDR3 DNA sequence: TGTGCCAGCAGTAGCGCCGGGACAGGGGAAGGAGGCTACACCTTC. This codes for CASSSAGTGEGGYTF.

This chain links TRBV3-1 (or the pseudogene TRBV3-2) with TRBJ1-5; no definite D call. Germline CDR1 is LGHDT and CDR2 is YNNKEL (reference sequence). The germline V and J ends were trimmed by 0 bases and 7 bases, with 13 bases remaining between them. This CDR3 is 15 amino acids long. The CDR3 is CASSQDHGIGQPQHF. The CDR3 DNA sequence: TGTGCCAGCAGCCAAGATCACGGAATCGGCCAGCCCCAGCATTTT.

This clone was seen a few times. CDR3 nucleotide sequence: TGCAGCGTTGAAACCGACAGCTCCTATGGCTACACCTTC. Translated, it gives CSVETDSSYGYTF. V and J are TRBV29-1 and TRBJ1-2; perhaps TRBD1 as D (5 bases). Germline CDR1 reads SQVTM; CDR2 reads ANQGSEA. The CDR3 totals 13 residues. Trimming removed 2 bases from V and 4 bases from J, with 11 bases in between.

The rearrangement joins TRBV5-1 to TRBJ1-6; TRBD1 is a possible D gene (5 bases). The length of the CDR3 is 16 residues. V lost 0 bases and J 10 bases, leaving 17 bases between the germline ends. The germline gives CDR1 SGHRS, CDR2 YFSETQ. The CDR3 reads CASSLVFQGLGSPLHF. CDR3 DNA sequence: TGCGCCAGCAGCTTGGTGTTCCAGGGCTTGGGATCACCCCTCCACTTT.

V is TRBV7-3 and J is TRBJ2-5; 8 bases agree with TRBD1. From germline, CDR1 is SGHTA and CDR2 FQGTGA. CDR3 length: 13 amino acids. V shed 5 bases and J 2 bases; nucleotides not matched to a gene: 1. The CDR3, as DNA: TGTGCCAGCAGCCGGGACAGGCAAGAGACCCAGTACTTC. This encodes CASSRDRQETQYF.

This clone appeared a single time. The CDR3 DNA sequence: TGTGCCAGCAGCCGGCCGGGGGGGGAGACCCAGTACTTC. Translation gives CASSRPGGETQYF. This chain links TRBV7-2 with TRBJ2-5, with TRBD2 matching over 8 bases. The V segment lost 5 bases and the J segment 5 bases; nucleotides outside the gene matches: 4. Germline CDR1 reads SGHTA; CDR2 reads FQGNSA. The CDR3 consists of 13 residues.

The CDR3 DNA sequence: TGTGCCTGCAATGTGGGGCAGGCGGTCTACGAGCAGTACTTC. Amino acids: CACNVGQAVYEQYF. The genes are TRBV30 and TRBJ2-7, with D perhaps TRBD1 (5 bases). CDR1 and CDR2 from the germline V gene are GTSNPN and SVGIG (reference sequence). This CDR3 has 14 residues. V gave up 6 bases and J gave up 3 bases, with 18 bases separating them.

The CDR3 loop reads CASSRGSYGYTF. The CDR3 coding sequence is TGTGCCAGTAGTAGGGGCAGCTATGGCTACACCTTC. This rearrangement joins TRBV19 to TRBJ1-2, with D possibly TRBD1 on 5 matching bases. This CDR3 is 12 amino acids long. Trimming took 4 bases from V and 4 from J, leaving 7 bases between them. Looked up from germline, CDR1 is LNHDA and CDR2 is SQIVND (reference sequence). Variable domain in full (rest from reference TRBV19 and TRBJ1-2): DGGITQSPKYLFRKEGQNVTLSCEQNLNHDAMYWYRQDPGQGLRLIYYSQIVNDFQKGDIAEGYSVSREKKESFPLTVTSAQKNPTAFYLCASSRGSYGYTFGSGTRLTVV.

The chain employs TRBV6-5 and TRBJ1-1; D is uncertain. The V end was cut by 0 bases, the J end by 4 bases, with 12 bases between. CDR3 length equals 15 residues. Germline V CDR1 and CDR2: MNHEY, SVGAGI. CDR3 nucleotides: TGTGCCAGCAGTTACTCGGCTTCAGGCGGCACTGAAGCTTTCTTT. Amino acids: CASSYSASGGTEAFF.

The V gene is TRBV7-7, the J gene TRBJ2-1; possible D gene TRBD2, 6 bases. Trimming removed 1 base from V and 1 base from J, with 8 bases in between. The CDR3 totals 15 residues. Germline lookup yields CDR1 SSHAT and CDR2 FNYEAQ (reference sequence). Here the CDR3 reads CASSLGGVSYNEQFF. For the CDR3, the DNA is TGTGCCAGCAGCTTAGGCGGGGTGTCCTACAATGAGCAGTTCTTC.